This is a list of T cell receptor beta chains from one sample in a study of blood T cell repertoires in COVID-19. Clones were read by immunoSEQ multiplex PCR, and TCRdb kept only the in-frame ones, dropping some. The table has about 190,000 clones, around 90% seen once. The sequenced material came from peripheral blood. The receptors here all came from a man aged 35 to 55 with acute or convalescent COVID-19. Both conserved end residues are part of each CDR3. Fields, in order: V gene, J gene, clone size, D gene, CDR3 DNA, CDR3 protein. D genes are given only for firm matches. Not every row has a clone size; where given, it reads once, few, many or a size class.

v_call: TRBV27; j_call: TRBJ2-7; clone_size: NA; d_call: TRBD1; cdr3_nt: TGTGCCAGTTCAGCCCTAACCGGGACAGGGGGCCACGAGCAGTACTTC; cdr3_aa: CASSALTGTGGHEQYF
v_call: TRBV12-3/TRBV12-4; j_call: TRBJ1-1; clone_size: few; d_call: NA; cdr3_nt: TGTGCCAGCAGTTGGAACAGGAACACTGAAGCTTTCTTT; cdr3_aa: CASSWNRNTEAFF
v_call: TRBV9; j_call: TRBJ1-5; clone_size: NA; d_call: NA; cdr3_nt: TGTGCCAGCAGCAGGACAGATAGCAATCAGCCCCAGCATTTT; cdr3_aa: CASSRTDSNQPQHF
v_call: TRBV7-3; j_call: TRBJ2-7; clone_size: NA; d_call: TRBD1; cdr3_nt: TGTGCCAGCAGGTATATGACAGGGGTTGGCGACGAGCAGTACTTC; cdr3_aa: CASRYMTGVGDEQYF
v_call: TRBV2; j_call: TRBJ1-1; clone_size: NA; d_call: TRBD1; cdr3_nt: TGTGCCAGCAGTGGGACAGGGTGGGCCTTCTTT; cdr3_aa: CASSGTGWAFF
v_call: TRBV5-3; j_call: TRBJ2-5; clone_size: NA; d_call: NA; cdr3_nt: TGTGCCAGAAGCTTGGCCCGACAGAGGGAGACCCAGTACTTC; cdr3_aa: CARSLARQRETQYF
v_call: TRBV7-6; j_call: TRBJ2-3; clone_size: NA; d_call: TRBD2; cdr3_nt: TGTGCCAGCAGCTTAGGGGTCGCGGGGGGGACCACAGATACGCAGTATTTT; cdr3_aa: CASSLGVAGGTTDTQYF
v_call: TRBV11-2; j_call: TRBJ1-1; clone_size: NA; d_call: TRBD1; cdr3_nt: TGTGCCAGCAGCGTACAGGGGGTTGGTTGGGCTGAAGCTTTCTTT; cdr3_aa: CASSVQGVGWAEAFF
v_call: TRBV4-2; j_call: TRBJ2-7; clone_size: NA; d_call: NA; cdr3_nt: TGTGCCAGCAGCTCGACAAGGGGGAGCTCCTACGAGCAGTACTTC; cdr3_aa: CASSSTRGSSYEQYF
v_call: TRBV30; j_call: TRBJ1-4; clone_size: NA; d_call: TRBD1; cdr3_nt: TGTGCCTGCCCCGGGACAGCGGTCGAAAAACTGTTTTTT; cdr3_aa: CACPGTAVEKLFF
v_call: TRBV5-4; j_call: TRBJ2-3; clone_size: NA; d_call: TRBD2; cdr3_nt: TGTGCCAGCAGCCTAGGACTAGCGGGGGGGGTAGATACGCAGTATTTT; cdr3_aa: CASSLGLAGGVDTQYF
v_call: TRBV5-4; j_call: TRBJ2-1; clone_size: NA; d_call: TRBD1; cdr3_nt: TGTGCCAGCAGCGATAGGACAGGGGGTGAGCAGTTCTTC; cdr3_aa: CASSDRTGGEQFF
v_call: TRBV30; j_call: TRBJ2-7; clone_size: NA; d_call: NA; cdr3_nt: TGTGCCTGGAGTGATTGGCCCCGCCGCCGCGAGCAGTACTTC; cdr3_aa: CAWSDWPRRREQYF
v_call: TRBV6-5; j_call: TRBJ1-4; clone_size: NA; d_call: NA; cdr3_nt: TGTGCCAGCAGCCTCACCGACAGGGAAAAACTGTTTTTT; cdr3_aa: CASSLTDREKLFF
v_call: TRBV27; j_call: TRBJ2-5; clone_size: NA; d_call: TRBD2; cdr3_nt: TGTGCCAGCAGTCAGACGCGGGGGGGCCTGGAGACCCAGTACTTC; cdr3_aa: CASSQTRGGLETQYF
v_call: TRBV6-5; j_call: TRBJ2-5; clone_size: NA; d_call: TRBD1; cdr3_nt: TGTGCCAGCAGCAAGACAGGGATAGGAGAGACCCAGTACTTC; cdr3_aa: CASSKTGIGETQYF
v_call: TRBV6-6; j_call: TRBJ1-4; clone_size: NA; d_call: TRBD1; cdr3_nt: TGTGCCAGCAGGCGGACAGGGGTTGAAAAACTGTTTTTT; cdr3_aa: CASRRTGVEKLFF
v_call: TRBV30; j_call: TRBJ1-6; clone_size: NA; d_call: TRBD1; cdr3_nt: TGTGCCTGCAGAACAGGGGCCTCATATAATTCACCCCTCCACTTT; cdr3_aa: CACRTGASYNSPLHF
v_call: TRBV27; j_call: TRBJ2-7; clone_size: NA; d_call: TRBD1; cdr3_nt: TGTGCCAGCAGTTTCCAACAGGGGGGTGGCCTTCAGCAGTACTTC; cdr3_aa: CASSFQQGGGLQQYF
v_call: TRBV4-2; j_call: TRBJ1-6; clone_size: NA; d_call: NA; cdr3_nt: TGTGCCAGCAGCCGCGAGGGGGGGGGTAATTCACCCCTCCACTTT; cdr3_aa: CASSREGGGNSPLHF
v_call: TRBV5-1; j_call: TRBJ2-3; clone_size: NA; d_call: TRBD2; cdr3_nt: TGCGCCAGCAGCTTGGCCGGGGGGTTCACAGATACGCAGTATTTT; cdr3_aa: CASSLAGGFTDTQYF
v_call: TRBV6-5; j_call: TRBJ1-1; clone_size: NA; d_call: TRBD1; cdr3_nt: TGTGCCAGCAGCATAACAGGGGGGAGGGCTTTCTTT; cdr3_aa: CASSITGGRAFF
v_call: TRBV5-6; j_call: TRBJ2-3; clone_size: few; d_call: TRBD1; cdr3_nt: TGTGCCAGCAGTCGACAATTAGGTGACAGGGGTGGCACAGATACGCAGTATTTT; cdr3_aa: CASSRQLGDRGGTDTQYF
v_call: TRBV5-8; j_call: TRBJ1-6; clone_size: NA; d_call: TRBD1; cdr3_nt: TGTGCCAGCAGCTACCACAGGGGCTATAATTCACCCCTCCACTTT; cdr3_aa: CASSYHRGYNSPLHF
v_call: TRBV24-1; j_call: TRBJ2-3; clone_size: NA; d_call: TRBD1; cdr3_nt: TGTGCCACCAGTGATTTGGGGACAGGGGGCAGAGATACGCAGTATTTT; cdr3_aa: CATSDLGTGGRDTQYF
v_call: TRBV5-1; j_call: TRBJ1-4; clone_size: NA; d_call: NA; cdr3_nt: TGCGCCAGCAGCCCTGGAGGGGTCCCCAATGAAAAACTGTTTTTT; cdr3_aa: CASSPGGVPNEKLFF
v_call: TRBV24-1; j_call: TRBJ1-4; clone_size: NA; d_call: NA; cdr3_nt: TGTGCCACCAGTGATTTGCGCCGGGGAGGCGGAAAACTGTTTTTT; cdr3_aa: CATSDLRRGGGKLFF
v_call: TRBV27; j_call: TRBJ1-1; clone_size: NA; d_call: TRBD1; cdr3_nt: TGTGCCACCTCCAGGGACAGCTTGAACACTGAAGCTTTCTTT; cdr3_aa: CATSRDSLNTEAFF
v_call: TRBV21-1; j_call: TRBJ1-1; clone_size: NA; d_call: NA; cdr3_nt: TGTGCCAGCGCGGGGGGGACAGGGAACACTGAAGCTTTCTTT; cdr3_aa: CASAGGTGNTEAFF
v_call: TRBV5-1; j_call: TRBJ1-2; clone_size: NA; d_call: TRBD1; cdr3_nt: TGCGCCAGCAGCCTGACAGGGTATGGCTACACCTTC; cdr3_aa: CASSLTGYGYTF
v_call: TRBV5-1; j_call: TRBJ2-3; clone_size: NA; d_call: TRBD1; cdr3_nt: TGCGCCAGCAGCTTGAGACCGGGACAGGGTGGAGATACGCAGTATTTT; cdr3_aa: CASSLRPGQGGDTQYF
v_call: TRBV4-2; j_call: TRBJ2-3; clone_size: NA; d_call: NA; cdr3_nt: TGTGCCAGCAGCCAAGGGCCCGTACGGGGGTTCACAGATACGCAGTATTTT; cdr3_aa: CASSQGPVRGFTDTQYF
v_call: TRBV18; j_call: TRBJ2-7; clone_size: once; d_call: TRBD1; cdr3_nt: TGTGCCAGCTCAGCTGTCCCGGGACAGGGTTTCACCGAGCAGTACTTC; cdr3_aa: CASSAVPGQGFTEQYF
v_call: TRBV11-3; j_call: TRBJ2-1; clone_size: NA; d_call: TRBD1; cdr3_nt: TGTGCCAGCAGCTCCGGCGACAGGGGCAATGAGCAGTTCTTC; cdr3_aa: CASSSGDRGNEQFF
v_call: TRBV27; j_call: TRBJ1-5; clone_size: NA; d_call: NA; cdr3_nt: TGTGCCAGCAGTTTATACAACAATCAGCCCCAGCATTTT; cdr3_aa: CASSLYNNQPQHF
v_call: TRBV6-6; j_call: TRBJ2-3; clone_size: NA; d_call: TRBD2; cdr3_nt: TGTGCCACCTGGACTAGCGGCACAGATACGCAGTATTTT; cdr3_aa: CATWTSGTDTQYF
v_call: TRBV2; j_call: TRBJ1-2; clone_size: NA; d_call: TRBD1; cdr3_nt: TGTGCCAGCCTCCTTTCTAGAGGTTCTAGGGACAGTAACTATGGCTACACCTTC; cdr3_aa: CASLLSRGSRDSNYGYTF